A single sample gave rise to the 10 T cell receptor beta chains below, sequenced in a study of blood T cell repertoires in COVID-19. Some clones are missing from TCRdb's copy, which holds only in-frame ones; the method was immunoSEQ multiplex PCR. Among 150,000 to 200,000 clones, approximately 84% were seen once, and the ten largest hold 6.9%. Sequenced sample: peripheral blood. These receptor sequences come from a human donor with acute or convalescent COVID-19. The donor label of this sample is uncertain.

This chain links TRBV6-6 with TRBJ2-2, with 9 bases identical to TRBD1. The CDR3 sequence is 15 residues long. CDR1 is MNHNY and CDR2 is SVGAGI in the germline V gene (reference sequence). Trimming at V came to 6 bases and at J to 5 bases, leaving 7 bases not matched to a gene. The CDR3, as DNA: TGTGCCAGCAGGGTCGACAGGGGGTTGACCGGGGAGCTGTTTTTT. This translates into CASRVDRGLTGELFF.

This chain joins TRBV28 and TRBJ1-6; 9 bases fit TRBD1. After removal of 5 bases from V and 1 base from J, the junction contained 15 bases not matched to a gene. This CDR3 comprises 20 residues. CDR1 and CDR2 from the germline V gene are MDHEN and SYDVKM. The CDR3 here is CASSPLGTGISRSYNSPLHF. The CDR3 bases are TGTGCCAGCAGTCCCCTAGGGACAGGGATTTCAAGGTCCTATAATTCACCCCTCCACTTT.

In DNA form, the CDR3 reads TGTGCCAGCAGCTTAACACAGGGGGCAGGCAATGAGCAGTTCTTC. This gives the protein CASSLTQGAGNEQFF. The V and J genes are TRBV5-4 and TRBJ2-1; 9 bases map to TRBD1. Germline V gene lookup returns CDR1 SGHNT and CDR2 YYREEE (reference sequence). The CDR3 is 15 amino acids. The J segment lost 6 bases and the V segment lost 2 bases, leaving 6 bases of the junction unmatched.

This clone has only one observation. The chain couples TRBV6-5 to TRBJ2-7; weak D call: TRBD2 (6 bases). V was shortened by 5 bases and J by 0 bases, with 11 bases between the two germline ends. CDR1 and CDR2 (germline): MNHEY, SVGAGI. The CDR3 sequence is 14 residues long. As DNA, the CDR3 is TGTGCCAGCAGTCGCCCGGGAGCCTCCTACGAGCAGTACTTC. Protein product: CASSRPGASYEQYF.

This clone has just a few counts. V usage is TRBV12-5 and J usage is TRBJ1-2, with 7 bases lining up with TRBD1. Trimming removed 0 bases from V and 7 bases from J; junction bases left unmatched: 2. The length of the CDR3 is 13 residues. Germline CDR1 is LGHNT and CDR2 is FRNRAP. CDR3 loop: CASGLVRDSGYTF. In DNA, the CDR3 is TGTGCTAGTGGTTTGGTCCGGGACAGTGGCTACACCTTC.

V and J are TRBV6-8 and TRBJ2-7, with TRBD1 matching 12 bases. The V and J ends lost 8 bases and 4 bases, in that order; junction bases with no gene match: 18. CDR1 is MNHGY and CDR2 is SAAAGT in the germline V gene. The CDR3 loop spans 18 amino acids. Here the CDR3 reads CASGPTGTGGRLGYEQYF. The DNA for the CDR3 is TGTGCCAGCGGACCCACCGGGACAGGGGGCCGGCTCGGTTACGAGCAGTACTTC.

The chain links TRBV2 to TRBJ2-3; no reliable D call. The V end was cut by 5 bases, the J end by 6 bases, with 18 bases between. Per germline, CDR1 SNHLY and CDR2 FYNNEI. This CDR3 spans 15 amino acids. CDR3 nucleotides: TGTGCCAGCAGTACCGGGTATTCACGTTTTGATACGCAGTATTTT. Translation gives CASSTGYSRFDTQYF.

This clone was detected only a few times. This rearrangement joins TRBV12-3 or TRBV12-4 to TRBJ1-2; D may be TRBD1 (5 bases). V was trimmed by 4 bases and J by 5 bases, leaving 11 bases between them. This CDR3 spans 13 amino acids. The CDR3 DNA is TGTGCCAGCAGTTCAACCAGGGATTATGGCTACACCTTC. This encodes CASSSTRDYGYTF.

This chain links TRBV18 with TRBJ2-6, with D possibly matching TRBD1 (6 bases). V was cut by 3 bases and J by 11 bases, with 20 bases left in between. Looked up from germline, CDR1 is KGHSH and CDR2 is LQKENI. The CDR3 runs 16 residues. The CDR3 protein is CASSPSLFAGEDVLTF. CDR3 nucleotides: TGTGCCAGCTCACCTTCCCTTTTTGCAGGGGAAGACGTCCTGACTTTC.

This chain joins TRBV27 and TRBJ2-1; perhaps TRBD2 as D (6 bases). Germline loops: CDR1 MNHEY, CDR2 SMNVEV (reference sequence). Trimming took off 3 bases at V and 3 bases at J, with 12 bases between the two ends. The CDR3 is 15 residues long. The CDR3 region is CASSFEGLVYNEQFF. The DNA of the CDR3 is TGTGCCAGCAGTTTCGAGGGACTCGTCTACAATGAGCAGTTCTTC.